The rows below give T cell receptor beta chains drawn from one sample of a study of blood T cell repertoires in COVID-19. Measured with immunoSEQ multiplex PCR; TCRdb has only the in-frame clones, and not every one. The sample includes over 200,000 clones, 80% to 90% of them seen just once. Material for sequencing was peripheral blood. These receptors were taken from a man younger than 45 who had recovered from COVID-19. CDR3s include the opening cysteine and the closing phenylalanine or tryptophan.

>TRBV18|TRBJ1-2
CASSPRGLANYGYTF
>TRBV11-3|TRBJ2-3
CASSLGGQGADTQYF
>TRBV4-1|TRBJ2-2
CASSPSRGGPTGELFF
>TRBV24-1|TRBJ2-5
CATSDWDRGDETQYF
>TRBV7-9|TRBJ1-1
CASSSGTGWVTEAFF
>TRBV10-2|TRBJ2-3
CASSASGGSTDTQYF
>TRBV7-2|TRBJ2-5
CASSPGQAWETQYF
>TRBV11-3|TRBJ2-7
CASSEGSPGGYEQYF
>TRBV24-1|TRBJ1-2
CATSPPRQGINYGYTF
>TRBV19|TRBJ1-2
CASSFPSGQVGGYTF
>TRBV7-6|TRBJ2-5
CASSFVAGGETQYF
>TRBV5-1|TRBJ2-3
CASSRSSGADTQYF
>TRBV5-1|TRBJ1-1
CASSAWTGGTEAFF
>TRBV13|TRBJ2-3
CASSFGSRGTDTQYF
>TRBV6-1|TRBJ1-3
CASSEPGQGGGNTIYF
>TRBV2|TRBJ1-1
CASSLGGGFTEAFF
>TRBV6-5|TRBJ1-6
CASSRRERTNSPLHF
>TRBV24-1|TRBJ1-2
CATSDPSGTTNYGYTF
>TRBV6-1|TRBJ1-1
CASSEGPGLVAEAFF
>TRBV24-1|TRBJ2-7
CARGHPYEQYF
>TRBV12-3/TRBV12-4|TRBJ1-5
CASSLQGNQPQHF
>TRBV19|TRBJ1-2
CASIPEGLGLKGGYTF
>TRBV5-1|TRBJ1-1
CASRGQRGTEAFF
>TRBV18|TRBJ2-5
CASSLWTSGGTYQETQYF
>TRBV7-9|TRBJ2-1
CASSLITGEGNEQFF
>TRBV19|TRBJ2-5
CASSIHGTGPQETQYF
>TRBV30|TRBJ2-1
CAFLKSGGGSNEQFF
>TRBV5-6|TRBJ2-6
CASSLVKTGGVSGANVLTF
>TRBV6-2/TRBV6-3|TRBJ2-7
CASTPGDRGHEQYF
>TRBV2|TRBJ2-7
CASTREVSSYEQYF
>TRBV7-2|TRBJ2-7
CASSLGPRAWAGSYEQYF
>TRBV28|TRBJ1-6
CASSLRGQGYNSPLHF
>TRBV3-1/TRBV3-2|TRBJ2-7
CASSPDPTGGFSYEQYF
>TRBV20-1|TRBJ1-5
CSASPHTDQPQHF
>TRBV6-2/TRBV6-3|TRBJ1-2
CASSFFFPGQGDYTF
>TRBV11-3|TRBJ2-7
CASSATSGGAYEQYF
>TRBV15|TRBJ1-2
CATSFDRNRGYTF
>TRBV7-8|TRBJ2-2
CASSFVVRGGTGELFF
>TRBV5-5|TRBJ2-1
CASSLADRAWGAEQFF
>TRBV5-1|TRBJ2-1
CASSLAPAPGNEQFF
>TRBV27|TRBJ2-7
CASSRTSYFYEQYF
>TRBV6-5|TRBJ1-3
CASSRQGRGGNTIYF
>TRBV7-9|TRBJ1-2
CASSLGGSALTF
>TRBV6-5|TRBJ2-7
CASSSMDSVKQYF
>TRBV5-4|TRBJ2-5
CASSLESGGLETQYF
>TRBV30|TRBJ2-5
CAWSGASGGAPETQYF
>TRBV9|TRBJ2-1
CASSPAGSPSSYNEQFF
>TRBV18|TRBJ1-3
CASTLAGGNTIYF
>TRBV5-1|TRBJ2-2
CASSLGGLGTGELFF
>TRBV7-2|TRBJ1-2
CASSTYGGYTF
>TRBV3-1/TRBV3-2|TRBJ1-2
CASSRSRQEYGYTF
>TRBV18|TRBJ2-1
CASSPPWGSNEQFF
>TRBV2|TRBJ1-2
CASSEVDRNPGGYTF